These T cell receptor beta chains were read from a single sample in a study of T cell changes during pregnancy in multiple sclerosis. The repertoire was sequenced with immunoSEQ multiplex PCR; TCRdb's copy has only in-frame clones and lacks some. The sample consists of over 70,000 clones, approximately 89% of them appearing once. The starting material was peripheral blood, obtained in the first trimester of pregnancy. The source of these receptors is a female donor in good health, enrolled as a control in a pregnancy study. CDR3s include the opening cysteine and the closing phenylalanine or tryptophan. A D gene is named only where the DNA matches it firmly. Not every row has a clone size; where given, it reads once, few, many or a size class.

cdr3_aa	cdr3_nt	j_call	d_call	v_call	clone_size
CASSYSRTGVNTEAFF	TGTGCCAGCAGTTACTCCAGGACGGGGGTGAACACTGAAGCTTTCTTT	TRBJ1-1	-	TRBV6-5	-
CASSLNLNTEAFF	TGTGCCAGCAGTTTAAACTTGAACACTGAAGCTTTCTTT	TRBJ1-1	-	TRBV27	-
CASSLTQGAYGYTF	TGTGCCAGCAGCCTCACACAGGGGGCCTATGGCTACACCTTC	TRBJ1-2	TRBD1	TRBV7-8	few
CASTLTSGGSSTDTQYF	TGTGCCAGCACCCTGACTAGCGGGGGGTCTAGCACAGATACGCAGTATTTT	TRBJ2-3	TRBD2	TRBV9	-
CASSRGSGGSSYNEQFF	TGTGCCAGTAGTAGGGGGAGCGGGGGGAGCTCCTACAATGAGCAGTTCTTC	TRBJ2-1	TRBD2	TRBV19	few
CASSFGARGREAFF	TGTGCCAGCAGCTTCGGGGCCAGGGGGCGAGAAGCTTTCTTT	TRBJ1-1	TRBD1	TRBV7-9	-
CASSYQRTGDTEAFF	TGTGCCAGCAGTTACCAGAGGACAGGGGACACTGAAGCTTTCTTT	TRBJ1-1	TRBD1	TRBV6-6	-
CASSWAAGVPTYEQYF	TGTGCCAGCAGCTGGGCAGCGGGGGTACCCACCTACGAGCAGTACTTC	TRBJ2-7	TRBD2	TRBV7-2	-
CASSPLGRGGGELFF	TGTGCCAGCAGCCCCCTTGGACGGGGGGGCGGGGAGCTGTTTTTT	TRBJ2-2	TRBD2	TRBV11-1	once
CASSPGQGLNYGYTF	TGCGCCAGCAGCCCGGGCCAGGGCCTAAACTATGGCTACACCTTC	TRBJ1-2	-	TRBV5-1	once
CASNHGVDEQFF	TGTGCCAGCAATCACGGGGTGGATGAGCAGTTCTTC	TRBJ2-1	-	TRBV6-1	-
CASSPPEGRYEQYF	TGTGCCAGCTCACCACCAGAGGGTAGGTACGAGCAGTACTTC	TRBJ2-7	-	TRBV18	once
CASSKLGARLAGGTSDTQYF	TGTGCCAGCAGCAAACTAGGCGCGAGACTAGCGGGGGGGACGTCGGATACGCAGTATTTT	TRBJ2-3	TRBD2	TRBV28	-
CASSFPGTGWFLGIANYGYTF	TGTGCCAGCAGCTTCCCCGGGACAGGGTGGTTTTTGGGAATAGCTAACTATGGCTACACCTTC	TRBJ1-2	TRBD1	TRBV7-6	-
CASSPSSQLFGYTF	TGTGCCAGCAGCCCTAGTTCCCAGTTGTTCGGCTACACCTTC	TRBJ1-2	-	TRBV5-4	-
CASSPSGTGAYGYTF	TGTGCCAGCAGCCCGTCCGGGACAGGGGCCTATGGCTACACCTTC	TRBJ1-2	TRBD1	TRBV7-2	-
CASSLAGFSPLHF	TGTGCCAGCAGCTTGGCTGGCTTTTCACCCCTCCACTTT	TRBJ1-6	-	TRBV5-4	-
CASSEGGKYSPLHF	TGTGCCAGCAGTGAGGGGGGAAAATACTCACCCCTCCACTTT	TRBJ1-6	-	TRBV6-1	-
CASSLGTGAYSGYTF	TGTGCCAGCAGTCTTGGGACAGGCGCTTACTCTGGCTACACCTTC	TRBJ1-2	TRBD1	TRBV28	-
CASSLELAYGYTF	TGTGCCAGCAGCTTGGAGTTAGCCTATGGCTACACCTTC	TRBJ1-2	-	TRBV5-6	-
CAISGRTGPQETQYF	TGTGCCATCAGTGGTAGGACAGGGCCGCAAGAGACCCAGTACTTC	TRBJ2-5	TRBD1	TRBV10-3	-
CASSGGLAGNTGELFF	TGCGCCAGCAGCGGGGGACTAGCGGGGAACACCGGGGAGCTGTTTTTT	TRBJ2-2	TRBD2	TRBV5-1	-
CASSGHRGDTEAFF	TGTGCCAGCAGCGGGCACCGGGGAGACACTGAAGCTTTCTTT	TRBJ1-1	-	TRBV2	few
CARTEGHGNEQYF	TGTGCCCGAACGGAGGGGCACGGAAACGAGCAGTACTTC	TRBJ2-7	-	TRBV9	-
CASSLGRGNEQFF	TGTGCCAGCAGTTTAGGGAGGGGGAATGAGCAGTTCTTC	TRBJ2-1	-	TRBV27	-
CASSLKGAEQYF	TGCGCCAGCAGCTTGAAAGGAGCCGAGCAGTACTTC	TRBJ2-7	-	TRBV5-1	-
CASSPTGDGYTF	TGTGCCAGCAGCCCGACGGGGGATGGCTACACCTTC	TRBJ1-2	-	TRBV7-9	-
CASSLLPGSGNYGYTF	TGTGCCAGCAGTTTATTACCGGGGAGCGGAAACTATGGCTACACCTTC	TRBJ1-2	-	TRBV27	-
CASSLSQGRGAFF	TGTGCCAGCAGTTTAAGCCAGGGAAGGGGAGCTTTCTTT	TRBJ1-1	-	TRBV28	-
CASTKRAGELFF	TGTGCCAGCACCAAGAGGGCCGGGGAGCTGTTTTTT	TRBJ2-2	-	TRBV6-5	-
CASTKGTGSTDTQYF	TGTGCCAGCACCAAGGGGACAGGAAGCACAGATACGCAGTATTTT	TRBJ2-3	TRBD1	TRBV6-5	once
CASSHSGQRNTIYF	TGTGCCAGCAGCCATTCGGGACAACGAAACACCATATATTTT	TRBJ1-3	-	TRBV5-4	-
CASSYRSGGAGETQYF	TGTGCCAGCAGTTACCGGAGCGGGGGGGCCGGTGAGACCCAGTACTTC	TRBJ2-5	TRBD2	TRBV27	-
CASSLAYDQPQHF	TGTGCCAGCAGCTTAGCCTATGATCAGCCCCAGCATTTT	TRBJ1-5	-	TRBV7-2	-
CASSMMTGLNEQDF	TGTGCCAGCTCAATGATGACAGGGTTGAATGAGCAGGACTTC	TRBJ2-5	TRBD1	TRBV18	-
CASSYMGGDEKLFF	TGTGCCAGCAGCTATATGGGGGGGGATGAAAAACTGTTTTTT	TRBJ1-4	-	TRBV7-9	-
CASSLESSGVREQYF	TGTGCCAGCAGCTTAGAGTCTAGCGGGGTTCGCGAGCAGTACTTC	TRBJ2-7	TRBD2	TRBV7-2	-
CASSLEGRGRGEAFF	TGCGCCAGCAGCTTGGAAGGGAGGGGACGAGGTGAAGCTTTCTTT	TRBJ1-1	-	TRBV5-1	-
CASSPTVNTGELFF	TGTGCCAGCAGCCCGACAGTGAACACCGGGGAGCTGTTTTTT	TRBJ2-2	-	TRBV7-2	-
CASSYRGQGYEQYF	TGTGCCAGCAGTTATAGGGGTCAGGGTTACGAGCAGTACTTC	TRBJ2-7	-	TRBV6-5	-